These 23 T cell receptor beta chains came from one sample sequenced in a study of CD8+CD57+ T cells in acquired aplastic anemia. Patients chosen for sequencing had shown CD8+CD57+ cell expansion by flow cytometry. The template for TCR beta VDJ and CDR3 sequence profiling was genomic DNA. TCRdb used MiXCR to reprocess the reads, holding one entry per CDR3 protein. The sample carries some 170,000 distinct CDR3 sequences, more than 45% recorded once. Sequenced material: sorted CD4+, CD8+, or CD8+CD57+ T cells (not recorded which) from PBMCs. The source of these receptors is a human donor with aplastic anemia.

This clonotype was detected only a few times. This may come from a read error, since a much larger clone is one base off. A read error is likely, as this CDR3 ends without the conserved phenylalanine or tryptophan. This chain uses TRBV5-1 with TRBJ2-7; 10 nucleotides agree with TRBD1. After removal of 4 bases from V and 7 bases from J, the junction contained 5 bases not matched to a gene. The germline V gene has CDR1 SGHRS and CDR2 YFSETQ. The CDR3 sequence is 13 residues long. This chain's CDR3 is CASSPGGQGEQYL. The CDR3 bases are TGCGCCAGCAGCCCGGGGGGACAGGGGGAGCAGTACCTC.

This clonotype was recorded many times. This rearrangement joins TRBV5-1 to TRBJ2-3; D is undetermined. The germline V gene has CDR1 SGHRS and CDR2 YFSETQ. Trimming cost V 4 bases and J 4 bases, with 7 bases left between them. This CDR3 has 12 residues. CDR3 nucleotides: TGCGCCAGCAGCACTGGAGCAGATACGCAGTATTTT. Translated, it gives CASSTGADTQYF.

This clonotype has just a few counts. The chain employs TRBV25-1 and TRBJ2-7, with 12 bases fitting TRBD2. The CDR3 is 24 amino acids. Germline loops: CDR1 MGHDK, CDR2 SYGVNS. Trimming at V came to 7 bases and at J to 3 bases, leaving 34 bases not matched to a gene. CDR3 DNA: TGTGCCAGCACCCCTTTCTCACAAAACCCCCCTACACCGGGACTAGCGGGTCCCGACTACGAGCAGTACTTC. As protein: CASTPFSQNPPTPGLAGPDYEQYF.

This clonotype came up many times. This chain links TRBV20-1 with TRBJ2-5; D is perhaps TRBD2 (6 bases). This CDR3 has 14 residues. The germline V and J ends were trimmed by 2 bases and 5 bases, with 15 bases remaining between them. Germline CDR1 DFQATT, CDR2 SNEGSKA (reference sequence). Here the CDR3 DNA reads TGCAGTGCTAGAACAGCCGGGGGTTGGGAGACCCAGTACTTC. Protein: CSARTAGGWETQYF.

The V and J genes are TRBV10-2 and TRBJ2-2; 7 bases agree with TRBD1. This CDR3 is built from 16 residues. From germline, CDR1 is WSHSY and CDR2 SAAADI. V lost 2 bases and J lost 1; bases outside the gene matches: 4. CDR3 sequence (DNA): TGCGCCAGCAGTGAGCCGGGACAGTTGAACACCGGGGAGCTGTTTTTT. Residues: CASSEPGQLNTGELFF.

Concerning this clonotype itself: A much larger clone sits a single nucleotide away, making a read error possible. J is TRBJ2-1 and V is TRBV5-4; D is unclear. The CDR3 contains 15 residues. CDR1 is SGHNT and CDR2 is YYREEE in the germline V gene (reference sequence). CDR3 nucleotides: TGTGCCAGCAGCTTGGGGATTAGCTCCTACGATGAGCAGTTCTTC. Its translation: CASSLGISSYDEQFF.

The chain couples TRBV6-1 to TRBJ1-4; 8 positions agree with TRBD1. The CDR3 runs 16 residues. Unmatched junction bases numbered 7, after V lost 6 bases and J lost 1 base. Germline assignment: CDR1 MNHNS and CDR2 SASEGT. CDR3 sequence reads: CASRSDRGITNEKLFF. The CDR3 DNA sequence: TGTGCCAGCAGGTCTGACAGGGGTATAACTAATGAAAAACTGTTTTTT.

The chain couples TRBV5-1 to TRBJ1-2, with D uncertain. CDR1 SGHRS and CDR2 YFSETQ come from the germline V gene. The CDR3 runs to 13 residues. The V gene lost 5 bases and the J gene lost 3 bases, with 11 bases spanning the gap. CDR3 in DNA: TGCGCCAGCAGTGACAAGACCCACTATGGCTACACCTTC. Translating gives CASSDKTHYGYTF.

Ten or more counts support this clonotype. V usage is TRBV12-3 or TRBV12-4 and J usage is TRBJ2-5; 12 bases are a match to TRBD2. The CDR3 is 14 amino acids. J lost 4 bases, V lost 7 bases, and 4 bases had no gene match. For the CDR3, the DNA is TGTGCCAGCATTCCTAGCGGGGGGGCAGAGACCCAGTACTTC. Protein sequence: CASIPSGGAETQYF.

This clonotype was seen ten or more times. The chain is built from TRBV15 and TRBJ1-1; D uncertain. CDR1 LNHNV and CDR2 YYDKDF come from the germline V gene (reference sequence). The V and J ends lost 8 bases and 4 bases respectively, with 17 bases between them. The CDR3 is 14 amino acids. The CDR3 DNA is TGTGCCACCGGGGAGCGAGGGAAGAGCACTGAAGCTTTCTTT. The encoded protein is CATGERGKSTEAFF.

The chain is built from TRBV20-1 and TRBJ2-5; D ambiguous. Germline V lookup: CDR1 DFQATT, CDR2 SNEGSKA (reference sequence). The V and J ends lost 4 bases and 5 bases respectively, with 17 bases between them. There are 14 residues in the CDR3. CDR3: CSATRPLLGETQYF. The CDR3 nucleotides read TGCAGTGCTACCAGACCCCTATTAGGGGAGACCCAGTACTTC.

In its sample, this clonotype was seen many times. This rearrangement joins TRBV6-1 to TRBJ1-1; TRBD1 agrees at 9 bases. The CDR3 is made up of 13 amino acids. The V gene's germline CDR1 is MNHNS and CDR2 SASEGT. Unmatched junction bases numbered 4, after V lost 5 bases and J lost 6 bases. The CDR3 DNA reads TGTGCCAGCAGTCATCGGGACAGGGCTGAAGCTTTCTTT. This codes for CASSHRDRAEAFF.

The sample holds many counts of this clonotype. The chain recombines TRBV4-1 with TRBJ2-1; 9 nucleotides align to TRBD2. V dropped 2 bases and J dropped 5; count of bases not matched to a gene: 4. The CDR3 length is 15 residues. CDR1 and CDR2 (germline): MGHRA, YSYEKL. CDR3 bases: TGCGCCAGCAGCCAACTAGCGGGGACCAACAATGAGCAGTTCTTC. This encodes CASSQLAGTNNEQFF.

This clonotype has a count of ten or more. V gene TRBV20-1 combines with J gene TRBJ2-3; D is possibly TRBD1 or TRBD2 (5 bases each). Trimming pared 5 bases from V and 1 base from J, leaving 10 bases between. CDR1 DFQATT and CDR2 SNEGSKA come from the germline V gene (reference sequence). The CDR3 spans 13 residues. The CDR3 region is CSAEGQRTDTQYF. For the CDR3, the DNA is TGCAGTGCTGAGGGGCAACGCACAGATACGCAGTATTTT.

The chain employs TRBV6-1 and TRBJ2-7; 10 bases line up with TRBD2. CDR3 length: 14 residues. V was clipped by 6 bases and J by 3 bases; unmatched bases: 5. Germline V gene sequence: CDR1 MNHNS, CDR2 SASEGT. The CDR3 here is CASRLRTSGYEQYF. The CDR3 bases are TGTGCCAGCAGACTACGGACTAGCGGCTACGAGCAGTACTTC.

The chain carries TRBV7-8 and TRBJ2-5; D is ambiguous. The closer fit of TRBJ2-7 to the DNA end suggests the J call may be wrong. The CDR3 runs 14 residues. Germline values: CDR1 SGHVS, CDR2 FQNEAQ. CDR3 in amino acids: CASSARIPADEQYF. The CDR3 DNA reads as TGTGCCAGCAGTGCACGTATCCCCGCCGACGAGCAGTACTTC.

The chain joins TRBV12-3 or TRBV12-4 to TRBJ2-7; 11 nucleotides agree with TRBD2. Trimming removed 6 bases from V and 4 bases from J; junction bases left unmatched: 5. The CDR3 has 14 residues. The CDR3 protein is CASRRLAGTYEQYF. The CDR3 DNA sequence: TGTGCCAGCAGGAGACTAGCGGGGACTTACGAGCAGTACTTC.

This clonotype was detected many times. The rearrangement uses TRBV9 and TRBJ2-5, with 12 bases identical to TRBD2. Unmatched junction bases numbered 4, after V lost 0 bases and J lost 4 bases. CDR3 size: 16 residues. Germline V gives CDR1 SGDLS, CDR2 YYNGEE. CDR3 amino acids: CASSVGASGGAETQYF. CDR3 DNA sequence: TGTGCCAGCAGCGTAGGGGCTAGCGGGGGGGCAGAGACCCAGTACTTC.

This clonotype was seen repeatedly, ten times or more. For the CDR3, the DNA is TGCAGTGCAAGGATAACCCGGGACAGGGTCGATACGCAGTATTTT. This gives the protein CSARITRDRVDTQYF. V and J are TRBV20-1 and TRBJ2-3; 9 positions match TRBD1. From germline, CDR1 is DFQATT and CDR2 SNEGSKA (reference sequence). V shed 6 bases and J 6 bases; nucleotides not matched to a gene: 13. The CDR3 totals 15 residues.

V gene TRBV20-1 combines with J gene TRBJ2-7; D may be TRBD1 or TRBD2 (7 bases each). The germline V gene encodes CDR1 DFQATT and CDR2 SNEGSKA (reference sequence). This CDR3 comprises 13 residues. The V end was cut by 3 bases, the J end by 6 bases, with 15 bases between. The CDR3 coding sequence is TGCAGTGCTAGGGAGCCAGGGGGGGCCGAGCAGTACTTC. It is translated as CSAREPGGAEQYF.

This clonotype showed up many times. The V call is TRBV12-3 or TRBV12-4, the J call TRBJ2-7, with a tentative D call TRBD2 (7 bases). The CDR3 sequence is 14 residues long. Trimming stripped 3 bases from V and 4 bases from J, with 13 bases between. CDR3 loop: CASSLRTRGYEQYF. The CDR3 DNA sequence: TGTGCCAGCAGTTTGAGGACTAGGGGGTACGAGCAGTACTTC.

The rearrangement uses TRBV20-1 and TRBJ2-5, with D perhaps TRBD1 or TRBD2 (6 bases each). CDR3 size: 14 residues. V shed 0 bases and J shed 1 base, with 9 bases lying between them. CDR1 is DFQATT and CDR2 is SNEGSKA in the germline V gene (reference sequence). CDR3 residues: CSARDGGGQETQYF. CDR3 DNA: TGCAGTGCTAGAGATGGAGGGGGCCAAGAGACCCAGTACTTC.

The chain uses TRBV7-2 and TRBJ2-6; weak D call: TRBD1 (5 bases). CDR3 length: 18 residues. V was clipped by 1 base and J by 4 bases, with 17 bases between them. Germline V gene sequence: CDR1 SGHTA, CDR2 FQGNSA. CDR3 in amino acids: CASSLGAGSSAGANVLTF. The CDR3 bases are TGTGCCAGCAGCTTAGGGGCAGGGTCCTCTGCGGGGGCCAACGTCCTGACTTTC. The variable domain in full, completed from reference TRBV7-2 and TRBJ2-6, reads GAGVSQSPSNKVTEKGKDVELRCDPISGHTALYWYRQSLGQGLEFLIYFQGNSAPDKSGLPSDRFSAERTGGSVSTLTIQRTQQEDSAVYLCASSLGAGSSAGANVLTFGAGSRLTVL.